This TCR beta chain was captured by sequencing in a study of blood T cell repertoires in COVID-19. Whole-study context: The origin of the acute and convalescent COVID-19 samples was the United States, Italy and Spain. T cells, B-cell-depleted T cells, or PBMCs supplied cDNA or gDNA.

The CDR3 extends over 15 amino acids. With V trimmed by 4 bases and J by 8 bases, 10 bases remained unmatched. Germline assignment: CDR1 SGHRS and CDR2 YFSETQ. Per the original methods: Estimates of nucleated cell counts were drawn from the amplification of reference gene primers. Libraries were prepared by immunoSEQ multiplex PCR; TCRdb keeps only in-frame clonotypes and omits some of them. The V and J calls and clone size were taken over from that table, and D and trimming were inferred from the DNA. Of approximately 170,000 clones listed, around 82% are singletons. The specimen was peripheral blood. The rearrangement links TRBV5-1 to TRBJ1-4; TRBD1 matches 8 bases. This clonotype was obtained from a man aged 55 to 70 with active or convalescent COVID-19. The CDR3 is CASSQKDRVEEKLFF. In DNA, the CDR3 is TGCGCCAGCAGCCAAAAGGACAGGGTGGAGGAAAAACTGTTTTTT.